This T cell receptor (beta chain) was retrieved from a study of blood T cell repertoires in COVID-19. Study-level background: COVID-19 samples, acute and convalescent, were from the United States, Italy and Spain. Sample material is recorded as cDNA or gDNA derived from T cells, B-cell-depleted T cells, or PBMCs.

Source study methods: Estimation of nucleated cell counts relied on the amplification of reference gene primers. Profiled with immunoSEQ multiplex PCR; TCRdb holds only in-frame clones, not every one. The DNA was the basis for D and trimming; V, J and clone size are from that table. The sample lists more than 55,000 clones, about nine tenths seen once, with 16% in the top ten. Germline V gene lookup returns CDR1 ENHRY and CDR2 SYGVKD. The CDR3 covers 13 residues. Germline trimming cut 10 bases from V and 6 bases from J; bases unmatched to any gene: 8. Source material: peripheral blood. The chain employs TRBV10-3 and TRBJ2-7; TRBD2 matches 11 bases. This clonotype was obtained from a man aged 80 or over with acute or convalescent COVID-19. In DNA, the CDR3 is TGTGCCACCGCTACTAGCGGGAGCGGCGAGCAGTACTTC. Translated: CATATSGSGEQYF.